This record concerns one T cell receptor (beta chain) sequence. Its antigen is unidentified. This sample stems from a study of CD8+CD57+ T cells in acquired aplastic anemia. Findings of the study overall: There were fewer than 35 CD8+ CDR3 sequences that occurred in both patients and controls. Between the patient and control groups, CD8+ Simpson's diversity did not differ significantly.

Genomic DNA templated the TCR beta VDJ and CDR3 profiling. TCRdb re-called the reads through MiXCR, storing one row per CDR3 protein. The sample shows some 190,000 distinct CDR3 sequences, approximately 50% of them seen only once. The CDR3 is made up of 14 amino acids. V dropped 5 bases and J dropped 1 base, with 10 bases sitting between them. CDR1 and CDR2 from the germline V gene are LNHNV and YYDKDF (reference sequence). The rearrangement joins TRBV15 to TRBJ2-3, with D perhaps TRBD2 (6 bases). Material for sequencing was sorted CD4+, CD8+, or CD8+CD57+ T cells (not recorded which) from PBMCs. This sequence was found in a human donor in good health, serving as a control. DNA for the CDR3: TGTGCCACCAGCCGGCGGAGGGGCACAGATACGCAGTATTTT. Encoded protein: CATSRRRGTDTQYF.